This T cell receptor (beta chain) was found in a study of cytomegalovirus exposure and HLA in healthy donors. Study-level information: In terms of ancestry, the Caucasian-associated cluster contained around 79% of the approximately 380 genotyped donors.

13 Jbeta primers and 60 Vbeta primers were used for the PCR. Method: immunoSEQ multiplex PCR; TCRdb's copy keeps in-frame clones and lacks some. The sample holds approximately 100,000 clones, about 71% seen once. The specimen was PBMCs. This sequence was found in a boy aged 10-17 years in good health and CMV-seronegative.

CDR3 in amino acids: CASSATWNTEAFF. In DNA, the CDR3 is TGTGCCAGCAGCGCGACATGGAACACTGAAGCTTTCTTT. The chain has TRBV7-9 and TRBJ1-1; D ambiguous. Per the germline V gene, CDR1 is SEHNR and CDR2 is FQNEAQ (reference sequence). The CDR3 is 13 residues long. V lost 5 bases and J lost 1, with 8 bases in between.